This passage covers 3 T cell receptor beta chains from one sample sequenced in a study of cytomegalovirus exposure and HLA in healthy donors. The PCR employed 60 Vbeta primers together with 13 Jbeta primers. The assay was immunoSEQ multiplex PCR, and TCRdb's table has in-frame clones only and misses some. The table shows roughly 180,000 clones, with more than 70% occurring only once. The sample was PBMCs. All receptors derive from a boy aged 10-17 years in good health and CMV-seronegative.

J is TRBJ1-2 and V is TRBV28; 8 nucleotides line up with TRBD1. The CDR3 runs 17 residues. Germline V gene sequence: CDR1 MDHEN, CDR2 SYDVKM. Trimming cost V 2 bases and J 5 bases; bases outside gene matches: 13. CDR3 region: CASSLGTSGGVRYGYTF. DNA of the CDR3: TGTGCCAGCAGTTTAGGGACATCAGGGGGCGTAAGGTATGGCTACACCTTC.

CDR3 bases: TGTGCCAGCAGCCCTCCGGGTAACTATGGCTACACCTTC. As protein: CASSPPGNYGYTF. This chain links TRBV7-2 with TRBJ1-2; D unclear. Trimming removed 5 bases at V and 1 base at J, with 8 bases between. The CDR3 covers 13 residues. Germline loops: CDR1 SGHTA, CDR2 FQGNSA.

The chain combines TRBV29-1 with TRBJ2-3, with D possibly being TRBD2 (5 bases). The V gene lost 4 bases and the J gene lost 7 bases, with 9 bases spanning the gap. The CDR3 runs 11 residues. Germline V gene sequence: CDR1 SQVTM, CDR2 ANQGSEA. The CDR3 reads CSVVGGYTQYF. The CDR3 bases are TGCAGCGTTGTGGGCGGGTATACGCAGTATTTT.